Described below is a single T cell receptor (beta chain) sequence and its context. Its antigen is undetermined. From germline, CDR1 is SNHLY and CDR2 FYNNEI. There are 12 residues in the CDR3. V lost 7 bases, J lost 13 bases, and 17 bases lay in between. The sample comes from a study of T-cell memory formation after mild COVID-19. Study-wide results and caveats: For second-wave clones that peaked at day 37, SARS-CoV-2 specificity went unverified.

With constant-segment primers, 5'RACE yielded cDNA libraries of TCR alpha and TCR beta that carried sample barcodes and UMIs. TCRdb reanalysed the 5' RACE reads using MiXCR and keeps one entry per CDR3 protein. The sample consists of under 450,000 distinct CDR3 sequences, 20% to 25% of them appearing once. V gene TRBV2 combines with J gene TRBJ2-1; D is possibly TRBD1 (6 bases). This TCR was recovered from a man between 18 and 29 years old who had mild COVID-19 (a few samples of this study predate the infection). Cell type and time point are not known. The specimen was PBMCs or a T cell subset sorted from them (not recorded which). In DNA, the CDR3 is TGTGCCAGCACCGACAGGACTCTAAGTCAGTTCTTC. As protein: CASTDRTLSQFF.